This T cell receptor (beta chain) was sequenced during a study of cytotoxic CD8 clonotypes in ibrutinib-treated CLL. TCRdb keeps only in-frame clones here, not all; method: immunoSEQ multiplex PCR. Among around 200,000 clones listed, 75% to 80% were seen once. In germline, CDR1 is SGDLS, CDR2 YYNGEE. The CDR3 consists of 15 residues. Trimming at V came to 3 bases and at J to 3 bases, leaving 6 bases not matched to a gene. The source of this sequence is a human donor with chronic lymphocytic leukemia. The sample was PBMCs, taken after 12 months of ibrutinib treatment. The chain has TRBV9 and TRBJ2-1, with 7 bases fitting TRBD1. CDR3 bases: TGTGCCAGCAGCGCCAGGGGACAGAACTACAATGAGCAGTTCTTC. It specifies CASSARGQNYNEQFF. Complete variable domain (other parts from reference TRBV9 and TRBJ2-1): DSGVTQTPKHLITATGQRVTLRCSPRSGDLSVYWYQQSLDQGLQFLIQYYNGEERAKGNILERFSAQQFPDLHSELNLSSLELGDSALYFCASSARGQNYNEQFFGPGTRLTVL.